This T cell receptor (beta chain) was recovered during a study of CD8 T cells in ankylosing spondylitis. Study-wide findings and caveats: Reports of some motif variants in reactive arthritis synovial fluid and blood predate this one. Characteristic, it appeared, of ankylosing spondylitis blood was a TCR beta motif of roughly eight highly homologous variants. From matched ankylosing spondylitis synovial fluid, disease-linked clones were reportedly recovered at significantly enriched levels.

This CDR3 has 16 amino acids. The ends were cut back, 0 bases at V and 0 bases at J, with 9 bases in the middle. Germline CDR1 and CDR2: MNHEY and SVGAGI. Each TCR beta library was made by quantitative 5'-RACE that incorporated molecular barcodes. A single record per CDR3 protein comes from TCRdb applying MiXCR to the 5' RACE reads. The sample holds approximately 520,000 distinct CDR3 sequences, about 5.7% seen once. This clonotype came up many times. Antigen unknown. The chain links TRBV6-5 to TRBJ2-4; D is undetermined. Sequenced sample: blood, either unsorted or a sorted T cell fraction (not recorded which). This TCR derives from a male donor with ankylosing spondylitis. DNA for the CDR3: TGTGCCAGCAGTTACTCTCACGGGCGAGCCAAAAACATTCAGTACTTC. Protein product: CASSYSHGRAKNIQYF.